This TCR beta chain is drawn from a study of siplizumab effects on memory and regulatory T cells. Regarding the study as a whole: Proliferating siplizumab-culture Tregs lacked confirmation of suppressive function. Memory cells seemed less diverse than naive T cells, which also seemed major contributors to the alloresponse.

Comments on this clone: The antigen remains unidentified.

Assayed TCR templates numbered 80,000 to 100,000 for each sample. Method: immunoSEQ multiplex PCR; TCRdb's copy keeps in-frame clones and lacks some. This table holds some 100,000 clones, over 90% found once. This CDR3 is built from 11 residues. V was pared by 8 bases and J by 6 bases, with 10 bases between. The germline V gene has CDR1 LGHNA and CDR2 YNFKEQ. The V gene is TRBV4-2, the J gene TRBJ1-2; D might be TRBD1 (5 bases). Sequencing used non-Treg CD4+ T cells sorted from blood. The TCR was taken from a human donor in good health. DNA for the CDR3: TGTGCCAGCCCCCCAGGGCATGGCTACACCTTC. The encoded protein is CASPPGHGYTF.